This T cell receptor (beta chain) was sequenced in a study of response to subunit inactivated influenza vaccine. Study results and limitations: Each seasonal influenza vaccination recruits few new T cells, the authors suggested.

Each CDR3 protein gets one entry after TCRdb re-called the RT-PCR reads with MiXCR. Of around 760,000 distinct CDR3 sequences in the sample, about 14% were seen once. A note on this clonotype: Its cognate antigen is unknown.

The input for sequencing was PBMCs from blood, taken less than 15 days before vaccination. This clonotype was sampled from a man between 45 and 60 years old who received an inactivated influenza vaccine.

CDR3 DNA: TGTGCCAGCAACCGAAGGGGACTAGCGGGAGGTTGGACCGGGGAGCTGTTTTTT. It translates to CASNRRGLAGGWTGELFF. This chain connects TRBV9 to TRBJ2-2, with TRBD2 matching 15 bases. CDR3 length: 18 residues. The V segment lost 6 bases and the J segment 5 bases; nucleotides outside the gene matches: 11. Germline V gene sequence: CDR1 SGDLS, CDR2 YYNGEE.